Presented here are 19 T cell receptor beta chains from one specimen sequenced in a study of blood T cell repertoires in COVID-19. Generated by immunoSEQ multiplex PCR, the TCRdb table keeps only in-frame clones and is missing some. This table holds 100,000 to 150,000 clones, about 88% found once. Sequencing input: peripheral blood. These receptors all come from a human donor in a cohort sampled during active COVID-19.

This sequence joins TRBV23-1 and TRBJ2-1, with a tentative D call TRBD2 (5 bases). TRBV23-1 is an ORF, and what it does is uncertain. The CDR3 totals 17 residues. V was shortened by 0 bases and J by 9 bases, with 21 bases between the two germline ends. DNA for the CDR3: TGCGCCAGCAGTCAATCGTTGGCGGCGAGGGCCTGGGGTGAGCAGTTCTTC. Amino acid sequence: CASSQSLAARAWGEQFF.

The chain is built from TRBV28 and TRBJ2-6; tentative D call: TRBD1 (6 bases). Germline CDR1 MDHEN, CDR2 SYDVKM. This CDR3 comprises 15 residues. V was trimmed by 0 bases and J by 6 bases, leaving 9 bases between them. The CDR3 DNA follows: TGTGCCAGCAGTTTATGGGGGACACTGGCCAACGTCCTGACTTTC. It translates to CASSLWGTLANVLTF.

This chain links TRBV2 with TRBJ1-6; perhaps TRBD1 as D (5 bases). CDR1 and CDR2 from the germline V gene are SNHLY and FYNNEI. This CDR3 contains 15 residues. The V end was cut by 7 bases, the J end by 7 bases, with 17 bases between. The CDR3, as DNA: TGTGCCAGCACGCGGGGAGGGGCGCAGAATTCACCCCTCCACTTT. This sequence encodes CASTRGGAQNSPLHF.

Only a few counts were recorded for this clone. This chain uses TRBV24-1 with TRBJ2-4, with TRBD2 identical over 11 bases. The trim removed 6 bases at V and 2 bases at J, leaving 2 bases unmatched. In germline, CDR1 is KGHDR, CDR2 SFDVKD. The CDR3 runs 15 residues. DNA of the CDR3: TGTGCCACCAGTACTAGCGGGAGTACCAAAAACATTCAGTACTTC. It translates to CATSTSGSTKNIQYF.

This clone was counted a single time. The rearrangement joins TRBV19 to TRBJ1-5; D is ambiguous. CDR1 is LNHDA, CDR2 SQIVND, per germline (reference sequence). This CDR3 contains 14 residues. The germline V and J ends were trimmed by 5 bases and 0 bases, with 8 bases remaining between them. The CDR3 region has the DNA TGTGCCAGTAGTCCCCGGGATAGCAATCAGCCCCAGCATTTT. Its protein product is CASSPRDSNQPQHF.

The chain joins TRBV11-2 to TRBJ2-1, with 10 bases matching TRBD2. The V segment lost 3 bases and the J segment 6 bases; nucleotides outside the gene matches: 14. CDR3 length equals 18 residues. The germline CDR1 and CDR2 sequences are SGHAT and FQNNGV. CDR3 loop: CASSFTLAGVKFSNEQFF. The CDR3 nucleotides are TGTGCCAGCAGCTTTACGCTAGCGGGAGTAAAATTCAGCAATGAGCAGTTCTTC.

The chain joins TRBV28 to TRBJ2-7; the D gene is possibly TRBD2 (6 bases). The germline CDR1 and CDR2 sequences are MDHEN and SYDVKM. This CDR3 spans 15 amino acids. V lost 6 bases to trimming and J lost 4 bases, with 19 bases between them. In DNA form, the CDR3 reads TGTGCCAGCAGGTATAGCGGCAGCGGATTTTACGAGCAGTACTTC. Translating it yields CASRYSGSGFYEQYF. The variable domain in full, completed from reference TRBV28 and TRBJ2-7, reads DVKVTQSSRYLVKRTGEKVFLECVQDMDHENMFWYRQDPGLGLRLIYFSYDVKMKEKGDIPEGYSVSREKKERFSLILESASTNQTSMYLCASRYSGSGFYEQYFGPGTRLTVT.

This sequence joins TRBV10-2 and TRBJ2-7; 9 nucleotides line up with TRBD1. Germline V gene data show CDR1 as WSHSY and CDR2 as SAAADI. J was trimmed by 4 bases and V by 8 bases; bases with no gene match: 9. The CDR3 sequence is 14 residues long. The CDR3, as DNA: TGCGCCAGCTACCGGGGACAGGGACTTTACGAGCAGTACTTC. This sequence encodes CASYRGQGLYEQYF.

V and J are TRBV5-1 and TRBJ2-2, with TRBD1 matching 10 bases. V lost 0 bases and J lost 6; bases outside the gene matches: 2. CDR1 is SGHRS and CDR2 is YFSETQ in the germline V gene. This CDR3 has 15 residues. The CDR3 DNA sequence: TGCGCCAGCAGCTTGGATGGACAGGGGGCCGGGGAGCTGTTTTTT. It codes for CASSLDGQGAGELFF.

The rearrangement links TRBV6-5 to TRBJ2-2; 7 bases are a match to TRBD1. Germline CDR1 reads MNHEY; CDR2 reads SVGAGI. Unmatched junction bases numbered 4, after V lost 7 bases and J lost 5 bases. The CDR3 has 13 amino acids. CDR3: CASKPTGTGELFF. CDR3 sequence (DNA): TGTGCCAGCAAACCGACAGGGACCGGGGAGCTGTTTTTT.

This clone was observed a single time. The CDR3 reads CASSGVGTRGNEQFF. CDR3 coding DNA: TGTGCCAGCAGTGGGGTAGGGACTAGGGGCAATGAGCAGTTCTTC. The rearrangement uses TRBV25-1 and TRBJ2-1; 8 bases fit TRBD2. This CDR3 has 15 amino acids. Germline CDR1 reads MGHDK; CDR2 reads SYGVNS. Trimming cost V 4 bases and J 6 bases; bases outside gene matches: 8.

The chain links TRBV12-3 or TRBV12-4 to TRBJ2-5; no reliable D call. The CDR3 sequence is 13 residues long. Trimming took 6 bases from V and 4 from J, leaving 12 bases between them. CDR3 protein: CASRTGERETQYF. The CDR3 nucleotides read TGTGCCAGCAGGACCGGAGAAAGAGAGACCCAGTACTTC.

The rearrangement joins TRBV19 to TRBJ1-5; TRBD1 matches 7 bases. Trimming cost V 5 bases and J 1 base; bases outside gene matches: 14. Germline V gives CDR1 LNHDA, CDR2 SQIVND (reference sequence). The CDR3 consists of 18 residues. The CDR3 loop is CASSLRWTGASSNQPQHF. The DNA for the CDR3 is TGTGCCAGTAGTCTCCGTTGGACAGGCGCGTCGAGCAATCAGCCCCAGCATTTT.

This sequence joins TRBV2 and TRBJ2-3; 9 positions match TRBD1. Losses at the gene ends were 6 bases for V and 3 bases for J; bases not matched to a gene: 13. CDR3 length: 17 residues. Germline V gene sequence: CDR1 SNHLY, CDR2 FYNNEI. This CDR3 reads CASRHSGRDRETDTQYF. CDR3 coding DNA: TGTGCCAGCAGACACTCCGGCCGGGACAGGGAAACAGATACGCAGTATTTT.

The chain has TRBV19 and TRBJ2-3; 7 bases are a match to TRBD2. The J segment lost 6 bases and the V segment lost 7 bases, leaving 16 bases of the junction unmatched. The CDR3 spans 16 residues. The germline gives CDR1 LNHDA, CDR2 SQIVND (reference sequence). This CDR3 reads CASTPFNGGGLDTQYF. The CDR3 coding sequence is TGTGCCAGTACCCCCTTTAATGGGGGGGGGTTGGATACGCAGTATTTT.

The chain uses TRBV11-2 and TRBJ2-3; 7 bases are a match to TRBD2. Germline V gives CDR1 SGHAT, CDR2 FQNNGV. The CDR3 extends over 15 amino acids. V lost 5 bases, J lost 0 bases, and 5 bases stayed unmatched. The CDR3 loop is CASSTSGVSTDTQYF. The CDR3 DNA is TGTGCCAGCAGCACAAGCGGGGTGAGCACAGATACGCAGTATTTT.

This chain uses TRBV18 with TRBJ2-7; D is ambiguous. V gave up 1 base and J gave up 5 bases, with 12 bases separating them. Germline loops: CDR1 KGHSH, CDR2 LQKENI. CDR3 length: 14 amino acids. CDR3 DNA: TGTGCCAGCTCACCACGATCCAGGCCCCACGAGCAGTACTTC. It codes for CASSPRSRPHEQYF.

The V and J genes are TRBV7-6 and TRBJ2-7; 8 bases match TRBD1. The CDR3 is 15 residues long. The germline gives CDR1 SGHVS, CDR2 FNYEAQ. Trimming removed 5 bases from V and 0 bases from J; junction bases left unmatched: 6. The CDR3 DNA follows: TGTGCCAGCAGCCCCGGACAGGGATCCTCCTACGAGCAGTACTTC. This gives the protein CASSPGQGSSYEQYF.

The V gene is TRBV28, the J gene TRBJ1-1; TRBD1 aligns across 7 bases. Germline-derived CDR1 and CDR2 are MDHEN and SYDVKM. V lost 6 bases and J lost 6; bases outside the gene matches: 4. The CDR3 consists of 12 residues. Here the CDR3 DNA reads TGTGCCAGCAGACAGGGGAGCCCTGAAGCTTTCTTT. It encodes CASRQGSPEAFF. Combining the CDR3 with reference TRBV28 and TRBJ1-1 gives the whole variable domain DVKVTQSSRYLVKRTGEKVFLECVQDMDHENMFWYRQDPGLGLRLIYFSYDVKMKEKGDIPEGYSVSREKKERFSLILESASTNQTSMYLCASRQGSPEAFFGQGTRLTVV.